The rows below give T cell receptor beta chains drawn from one sample of a study of T cell changes during pregnancy in multiple sclerosis. Profiled with immunoSEQ multiplex PCR; TCRdb holds only in-frame clones, not every one. The table shows more than 25,000 clones, with 90% to 95% occurring only once. This specimen consisted of CD4+ T cells from peripheral blood mononuclear cells, obtained in the first trimester of pregnancy. The source is a female donor with multiple sclerosis, enrolled in a pregnancy study. The CDR3 runs from the conserved cysteine through the conserved F or W. D genes are given only for firm matches. Part of the rows lack a size; the others show once, few, many or a class for expanded clones.

>TRBJ1-1|TRBV5-6|once|-
CASSLGLRGEDTEAFF
TGTGCCAGCAGCTTGGGTTTGCGGGGGGAGGACACTGAAGCTTTCTTT
>TRBJ1-2|TRBV18|-|-
CASSPRQDSYGYTF
TGTGCCAGCTCACCCCGACAGGACAGCTATGGCTACACCTTC
>TRBJ1-1|TRBV5-5|few|-
CASSVRQSAEAFF
TGTGCCAGCAGCGTAAGACAGAGCGCTGAAGCTTTCTTT
>TRBJ2-3|TRBV2|-|TRBD2
CASTGGGGRDTQYF
TGTGCCAGCACTGGCGGCGGGGGGCGGGATACGCAGTATTTT
>TRBJ2-1|TRBV19|-|TRBD2
CASSPRLGGGANEQFF
TGTGCCAGTAGTCCTCGGTTGGGCGGGGGGGCAAATGAGCAGTTCTTC
>TRBJ2-7|TRBV7-9|-|-
CASSLKGHHYEQYF
TGTGCCAGCAGCTTGAAGGGACACCACTACGAGCAGTACTTC
>TRBJ2-5|TRBV29-1|-|TRBD1
CSAHRGAETQYF
TGCAGCGCCCACAGGGGAGCAGAGACCCAGTACTTC
>TRBJ1-1|TRBV7-3|-|TRBD1
CASSSDRDTEAFF
TGTGCCAGCAGCTCAGACAGGGACACTGAAGCTTTCTTT
>TRBJ2-5|TRBV4-1|-|TRBD2
CASSHWGGEETQYF
TGCGCCAGCAGCCACTGGGGGGGGGAAGAGACCCAGTACTTC
>TRBJ1-2|TRBV10-3|-|TRBD1
CAISGSRGDGYGYTF
TGTGCCATCAGTGGCAGCAGGGGGGATGGCTATGGCTACACCTTC
>TRBJ2-6|TRBV4-3|once|-
CASSQGGVVGSGANVLTF
TGCGCCAGCAGCCAAGGGGGGGTCGTAGGCTCTGGGGCCAACGTCCTGACTTTC
>TRBJ2-2|TRBV27|-|-
CASSLSWRYGELFF
TGTGCCAGCAGTTTATCTTGGAGGTACGGGGAGCTGTTTTTT
>TRBJ2-1|TRBV5-1|-|TRBD1
CASRTNPAGQGDRNEQFF
TGCGCCAGCAGAACCAACCCGGCGGGACAGGGGGATAGAAATGAGCAGTTCTTC
>TRBJ1-2|TRBV9|-|TRBD1
CASSDPGQASYGYTF
TGTGCCAGCAGCGATCCGGGACAGGCCAGCTATGGCTACACCTTC
>TRBJ2-3|TRBV6-1|once|TRBD2
CASGGGNTQYF
TGTGCCAGCGGGGGGGGGAATACGCAGTATTTT
>TRBJ1-3|TRBV5-4|few|-
CASSFSGGNTIYF
TGTGCCAGCAGCTTTTCAGGAGGAAACACCATATATTTT
>TRBJ2-2|TRBV23-1|-|TRBD2
CASSQGWLADNTGELFF
TGCGCCAGCAGTCAGGGCTGGCTAGCGGACAACACCGGGGAGCTGTTTTTT
>TRBJ1-1|TRBV7-2|-|-
CASSLIADTEAFF
TGTGCCAGCAGCTTAATAGCGGACACTGAAGCTTTCTTT
>TRBJ1-1|TRBV7-9|-|-
CASSPQNTEAFF
TGTGCCAGCAGCCCCCAGAACACTGAAGCTTTCTTT
>TRBJ1-2|TRBV19|-|TRBD1
CASSSSGGTGYGYTF
TGTGCCAGTAGTAGTTCGGGCGGGACAGGGTATGGCTACACCTTC
>TRBJ1-1|TRBV6-5|-|-
CASLRGGHTEAFF
TGTGCCAGCCTAAGAGGGGGTCACACTGAAGCTTTCTTT
>TRBJ1-2|TRBV7-2|-|TRBD1
CASRKYETGTNYGYTF
TGTGCCAGCAGAAAGTATGAGACAGGGACTAACTATGGCTACACCTTC
>TRBJ2-5|TRBV18|once|-
CASSQGVETQYF
TGTGCCAGCTCACAGGGGGTAGAGACCCAGTACTTC
>TRBJ2-1|TRBV27|-|-
CASMRNNEQFF
TGTGCCAGCATGCGGAACAATGAGCAGTTCTTC
>TRBJ1-5|TRBV19|-|TRBD1
CASSIPTGVRVGNQPQHF
TGTGCCAGTAGTATCCCGACAGGGGTTAGGGTAGGCAATCAGCCCCAGCATTTT
>TRBJ2-3|TRBV19|-|-
CASTPQDSYDTQYF
TGTGCCAGTACCCCCCAAGACTCGTATGATACGCAGTATTTT
>TRBJ1-5|TRBV2|-|-
CASRGGSGNQPQHF
TGTGCCAGCAGGGGGGGTAGCGGGAATCAGCCCCAGCATTTT
>TRBJ2-5|TRBV10-3|-|-
CAISGAGRASPETQYF
TGTGCCATCAGTGGTGCGGGACGAGCCTCTCCAGAGACCCAGTACTTC
>TRBJ1-1|TRBV6-5|-|-
CASSGPGNTEAFF
TGTGCCAGCAGTGGTCCGGGGAACACTGAAGCTTTCTTT
>TRBJ2-7|TRBV18|-|-
CASSHRVGEQYF
TGTGCCAGCTCACACAGGGTCGGCGAGCAGTACTTC
>TRBJ2-2|TRBV4-3|once|-
CASSQEHRAAGELFF
TGCGCCAGCAGCCAAGAACACAGGGCGGCCGGGGAGCTGTTTTTT
>TRBJ2-5|TRBV7-2|-|TRBD1
CASSANGQGETQYF
TGTGCCAGCAGCGCGAACGGACAGGGAGAGACCCAGTACTTC
>TRBJ1-2|TRBV28|-|-
CASERRGYGYTF
TGTGCCAGCGAACGGAGGGGCTATGGCTACACCTTC
>TRBJ2-2|TRBV6-4|-|-
CASSDSPGYAGELFF
TGTGCCAGCAGTGACTCGCCAGGGTATGCCGGGGAGCTGTTTTTT
>TRBJ1-6|TRBV2|-|TRBD1
CASRATGGGSPLHF
TGTGCCAGCAGAGCCACAGGGGGCGGTTCACCCCTCCACTTT
>TRBJ2-7|TRBV27|-|TRBD2
CASSSVGGKSSYEQYF
TGTGCCAGCAGTTCGGTCGGGGGGAAGAGCTCCTACGAGCAGTACTTC
>TRBJ1-4|TRBV6-6|-|-
CACKEGDEKLFF
TGTGCCTGCAAGGAAGGGGATGAAAAACTGTTTTTT
>TRBJ2-5|TRBV6-5|-|-
CASSWFGEETQYF
TGTGCCAGCAGTTGGTTTGGGGAGGAGACCCAGTACTTC
>TRBJ2-1|TRBV12-2|-|-
CPREGRNEQFF
TGTCCGCGGGAGGGGCGCAATGAGCAGTTCTTC
>TRBJ2-2|TRBV2|-|-
CASRPDQVAGELFF
TGTGCCAGCAGGCCGGATCAGGTCGCCGGGGAGCTGTTTTTT
>TRBJ1-2|TRBV6-1|-|-
CASVREQAGNQGYTF
TGTGCCAGCGTCAGGGAGCAGGCGGGGAATCAAGGCTACACCTTC
>TRBJ2-7|TRBV7-2|-|-
CASSLQPRAGEQYF
TGTGCCAGCAGTCTCCAGCCCCGGGCGGGCGAGCAGTACTTC
>TRBJ1-5|TRBV6-1|-|-
CASSAIGAWNQPQHF
TGTGCCAGCAGTGCTATAGGGGCGTGGAATCAGCCCCAGCATTTT
>TRBJ2-5|TRBV6-6|-|-
CASSPGEETQYF
TGTGCCAGCAGCCCGGGGGAAGAGACCCAGTACTTC
>TRBJ1-1|TRBV5-1|-|TRBD1
CASSLRGQGAGTEAFF
TGCGCCAGCAGCTTGAGGGGACAGGGGGCTGGCACTGAAGCTTTCTTT
>TRBJ2-3|TRBV9|-|-
CASSVTTNTDTQYF
TGTGCCAGCAGCGTGACTACCAACACAGATACGCAGTATTTT
>TRBJ2-6|TRBV27|-|TRBD1
CASRTGNPGANVLTF
TGTGCCAGCAGGACAGGGAACCCTGGGGCCAACGTCCTGACTTTC
>TRBJ2-1|TRBV7-3|-|TRBD2
CASSLGAGGPFEQFF
TGTGCCAGCAGCTTAGGGGCGGGGGGGCCCTTTGAGCAGTTCTTC
>TRBJ1-5|TRBV19|once|TRBD1
CASSWTGGSNQPQHF
TGTGCCAGTAGTTGGACAGGGGGCAGCAATCAGCCCCAGCATTTT
>TRBJ2-2|TRBV9|-|-
CASSVTGTLGELFF
TGTGCCAGCAGCGTAACAGGGACCCTCGGGGAGCTGTTTTTT
>TRBJ2-3|TRBV19|once|-
CASSMVSSSGADTQYF
TGTGCCAGTAGTATGGTCTCTAGCTCGGGGGCAGATACGCAGTATTTT
>TRBJ1-3|TRBV5-1|-|-
CASSLGGPGSGNTIYF
TGCGCCAGCAGCTTGGGGGGCCCCGGCTCTGGAAACACCATATATTTT
>TRBJ2-1|TRBV30|once|TRBD1
CAWSDSDRGYNEQFF
TGTGCCTGGAGTGATTCGGACAGGGGTTACAATGAGCAGTTCTTC
>TRBJ1-1|TRBV5-1|-|-
CASSLTQQNTEAFF
TGCGCCAGCAGCTTGACACAGCAGAACACTGAAGCTTTCTTT
>TRBJ2-5|TRBV19|-|-
CASSAALNHGNSQETQYF
TGTGCCAGTAGTGCGGCCCTTAACCATGGAAATTCCCAAGAGACCCAGTACTTC
>TRBJ1-1|TRBV7-3|-|-
CASSLTGSDTEAFF
TGTGCCAGCAGCTTAACAGGGAGTGACACTGAAGCTTTCTTT